The entry below describes one T cell receptor beta chain. This clone was found once. Its antigen remains undetermined. No qualities accompany the bases; no much larger clone lies one base away. The data derive from a study of control samples from healthy donors and cancer patients (dated by TCRdb to about 2020). Per the germline V gene, MDHEN is the CDR1 and SYDVKM is the CDR2. Including cysteine and phenylalanine, the CDR3 has 14 amino acids. Only the CDR3 part of the read is kept: 42 bases, read in frame from the first base. Trimming costs V 1 base and J 4 bases, and their ends lie 10 bases apart. The protocol used for the library was the immunoSEQ multiplex PCR assay. TCRdb provides this immuneACCESS table in a form limited to in-frame rearrangements. Some clones are lacking; in checked studies, under half of them reflect an unresolved V gene, and why the rest are absent is not known. The sample table shows about 51,000 clones, and about 88% are seen once. Approximately 40% of the sample lies in the top ten.

The clonotype originates from a man aged 50 to 60 with head and neck cancer. Sequenced input: PBMCs. Recombination linked TRBV28 to TRBJ1-2; no D segment can be confidently identified. In nucleotides, the sequence is TGTGCCAGCAGTTTATTAGGTTCTAGCTATGGCTACACCTTC. Protein translation: CASSLLGSSYGYTF.